The 2 T cell receptor beta chains reported below all come from one sample, sequenced in a study of T-cell memory formation after mild COVID-19. From the 5' RACE reads, TCRdb called clonotypes with MiXCR, one entry per CDR3 protein. The sample holds fewer than 700,000 distinct CDR3 sequences, about a fifth seen once. Sequenced: PBMCs or a T cell subset sorted from them (not recorded which). The receptors stem from an adult woman who had mild COVID-19 (a few samples of this study predate the infection). Cell type and time point are not known.

The genes are TRBV18 and TRBJ2-1; 11 bases are a match to TRBD2. With 2 bases clipped from V and 7 bases from J, the junction kept 10 bases outside the gene matches. Germline lookup yields CDR1 KGHSH and CDR2 LQKENI. This CDR3 is 17 amino acids long. CDR3 sequence: CASSPSLTSGIRNEQFF. The CDR3, as DNA: TGTGCCAGCTCACCATCCCTGACTAGCGGGATTAGGAATGAGCAGTTCTTC.

In its sample, this clonotype was seen a few times. This chain links TRBV7-2 with TRBJ2-7, with unresolved D. V gave up 2 bases and J gave up 1 base, with 15 bases separating them. Germline V gives CDR1 SGHTA, CDR2 FQGNSA. The length of the CDR3 is 16 residues. The CDR3 sequence is CASSLIATQVSYEQYF. CDR3 DNA: TGTGCCAGCAGCTTAATCGCCACGCAGGTATCCTACGAGCAGTACTTC.